These 24 T cell receptor beta chains share one sample of origin, sequenced in a study of blood T cell repertoires in COVID-19. Profiled with immunoSEQ multiplex PCR; TCRdb holds only in-frame clones, not every one. The sample has a few hundred thousand clones, around 87% seen once; the top ten hold around 1.1%. Sequenced sample: PBMCs or T cells enriched from blood (not recorded which). The receptors were sampled from a man aged 25 to 40 who had recovered from COVID-19.

This rearrangement joins TRBV11-2 to TRBJ1-6; maybe TRBD1 (6 bases). The CDR3 contains 16 residues. Trimming removed 0 bases from V and 11 bases from J, with 17 bases in between. Germline CDR1 SGHAT, CDR2 FQNNGV. CDR3 amino acids: CASSLEGGRGGPPLHF. CDR3 DNA: TGTGCCAGCAGCTTAGAAGGAGGCAGGGGCGGGCCACCCCTCCACTTT.

The J gene is TRBJ2-2, the V gene TRBV29-1; D might be TRBD2 (6 bases). CDR3 size: 14 residues. Germline V CDR1 and CDR2: SQVTM, ANQGSEA. The chain's CDR3 is CSGQAGTHTGELFF. CDR3 in DNA: TGCAGTGGCCAAGCGGGTACCCACACCGGGGAGCTGTTTTTT.

The rearrangement uses TRBV4-1 and TRBJ2-7; TRBD1 agrees at 9 bases. CDR1 and CDR2 from the germline V gene are MGHRA and YSYEKL. V was pared by 4 bases and J by 7 bases, with 8 bases of the junction left unmatched. CDR3 size: 14 residues. CDR3 DNA: TGCGCCAGCAGCCCCTCGGGACAGGGACGGGAGCAGTACTTC. It specifies CASSPSGQGREQYF.

The chain employs TRBV10-2 and TRBJ1-2; tentative D call: TRBD1 (6 bases). CDR3 length: 16 residues. The V gene lost 2 bases and the J gene lost 4 bases, with 17 bases spanning the gap. In germline, CDR1 is WSHSY, CDR2 SAAADI. The CDR3 bases are TGCGCCAGCAGTGAGGAAGGTGTGGGGGCGACCTATGGCTACACCTTC. Translation: CASSEEGVGATYGYTF.

The chain is built from TRBV11-3 and TRBJ2-1, with TRBD2 matching over 11 bases. The length of the CDR3 is 15 residues. V was pared by 4 bases and J by 6 bases, with 5 bases of the junction left unmatched. The V gene's germline CDR1 is SGHNT and CDR2 YENEEA. The CDR3 DNA reads as TGTGCCAGCAGCTCACTAGCGGGAGCGTTCAATGAGCAGTTCTTC. Residues: CASSSLAGAFNEQFF.

This chain joins TRBV7-8 and TRBJ1-1; 8 nucleotides line up with TRBD1. Trimming at V came to 3 bases and at J to 3 bases, leaving 9 bases not matched to a gene. Germline loops: CDR1 SGHVS, CDR2 FQNEAQ. There are 16 residues in the CDR3. CDR3 bases: TGTGCCAGCAGCTTGGGTGGGACAGGTGGGTACACTGAAGCTTTCTTT. Translating gives CASSLGGTGGYTEAFF. Based on the CDR3 plus reference TRBV7-8 and TRBJ1-1, the full variable domain is GAGVSQSPRYKVAKRGQDVALRCDPISGHVSLFWYQQALGQGPEFLTYFQNEAQLDKSGLPSDRFFAERPEGSVSTLKIQRTQQEDSAVYLCASSLGGTGGYTEAFFGQGTRLTVV.

The chain joins TRBV28 to TRBJ2-7; 8 bases are shared with TRBD2. V lost 2 bases, J lost 6 bases, and 6 bases stayed unmatched. The germline V gene encodes CDR1 MDHEN and CDR2 SYDVKM. This CDR3 contains 14 residues. The DNA for the CDR3 is TGTGCCAGCAGTTTAAGCGGGGGCTCCGGCGAGCAGTACTTC. Translation: CASSLSGGSGEQYF.

This clone came up once. The chain couples TRBV2 to TRBJ2-7, with 10 bases matching TRBD1. This CDR3 is built from 15 residues. Trimming took 8 bases from V and 4 from J; bases not matched to a gene: 11. In germline, CDR1 is SNHLY, CDR2 FYNNEI. DNA for the CDR3: TGTGCCAGCGCCCCTTCGGGACAGGGGTATTACGAGCAGTACTTC. Its translation is CASAPSGQGYYEQYF.

The DNA for the CDR3 is TGTGGTTCGAGGAACTCTGGAAACACCATATATTTT. Encoded protein: CGSRNSGNTIYF. V and J are TRBV4-2 and TRBJ1-3; D is undetermined. This CDR3 region has 12 residues. Germline V gives CDR1 LGHNA, CDR2 YNFKEQ.

The chain is built from TRBV11-2 and TRBJ1-4; possible D gene TRBD1, 6 bases. The V and J ends lost 1 base and 8 bases respectively, with 11 bases between them. CDR3 length: 14 residues. Germline CDR1 reads SGHAT; CDR2 reads FQNNGV. This CDR3 is CASSLGRDREKLFF. CDR3 nucleotides: TGTGCCAGCAGCTTAGGGCGCGACAGGGAAAAACTGTTTTTT.

This sequence joins TRBV10-3 and TRBJ2-3, with D possibly matching TRBD2 (6 bases). The ends were cut back, 6 bases at V and 1 base at J, with 17 bases in the middle. The CDR3 is 16 residues long. Germline V lookup: CDR1 ENHRY, CDR2 SYGVKD. The CDR3 DNA sequence: TGTGCCATCAGATCAAAGGGACTCCGAGGCACAGATACGCAGTATTTT. Translation: CAIRSKGLRGTDTQYF.

The count of this clone is one. The V gene is TRBV24-1, the J gene TRBJ1-5; 7 bases map to TRBD1. Per the germline V gene, CDR1 is KGHDR and CDR2 is SFDVKD. CDR3 length: 16 residues. The trim removed 3 bases at V and 1 base at J, leaving 5 bases unmatched. The CDR3 nucleotides are TGTGCCACCAGTGATGCGGGACAGACAAGCAATCAGCCCCAGCATTTT. Amino acids: CATSDAGQTSNQPQHF.

This clone has a handful of counts. The V and J genes are TRBV10-3 and TRBJ2-1; 9 bases are shared with TRBD2. V lost 2 bases to trimming and J lost 5 bases; unmatched junction nucleotides: 4. Per germline, CDR1 ENHRY and CDR2 SYGVKD. This CDR3 spans 15 amino acids. The CDR3 region has the DNA TGTGCCATCAGTGAGGTGATAGCGGGAGACAATGAGCAGTTCTTC. Translation gives CAISEVIAGDNEQFF.

The rearrangement joins TRBV19 to TRBJ2-2; 12 bases are shared with TRBD2. Trimming at V came to 5 bases and at J to 5 bases, leaving 9 bases not matched to a gene. Germline V gene sequence: CDR1 LNHDA, CDR2 SQIVND (reference sequence). The CDR3 has 17 amino acids. CDR3 sequence (DNA): TGTGCCAGTAGTGGTCCACTAGCGGGAGGCCATACCGGGGAGCTGTTTTTT. Residues: CASSGPLAGGHTGELFF.

This clone was counted only a few times. This rearrangement joins TRBV10-3 to TRBJ1-2; D is ambiguous. This CDR3 spans 13 amino acids. V lost 7 bases and J lost 6, with 15 bases in between. CDR1 and CDR2 from the germline V gene are ENHRY and SYGVKD. The CDR3 sequence is CAIMAGTKDGYTF. As DNA, the CDR3 is TGTGCCATCATGGCGGGAACAAAGGATGGCTACACCTTC.

V gene TRBV25-1 combines with J gene TRBJ2-1; TRBD2 aligns across 13 bases. Germline CDR1 MGHDK, CDR2 SYGVNS. CDR3 size: 17 residues. The V and J ends lost 7 bases and 4 bases, in that order; junction bases with no gene match: 10. CDR3 bases: TGTGCCAGCATAGGGACTAGCGGGACTCCGGCTTACAATGAGCAGTTCTTC. It translates to CASIGTSGTPAYNEQFF.

The chain uses TRBV7-9 and TRBJ2-7; 7 bases match TRBD2. The CDR3 spans 11 residues. Germline V lookup: CDR1 SEHNR, CDR2 FQNEAQ (reference sequence). The CDR3 sequence: CAGRAALEQYF. The CDR3 DNA follows: TGTGCAGGGAGGGCCGCTCTGGAGCAGTACTTC.

This chain links TRBV10-3 with TRBJ1-3; 10 bases match TRBD1. The CDR3 loop spans 12 amino acids. Germline CDR1 reads ENHRY; CDR2 reads SYGVKD. The junction had 5 bases not matched to a gene; V was cut back by 10 bases and J by 8 bases. CDR3 sequence reads: CATGDRGDTIYF. Here the CDR3 DNA reads TGTGCCACCGGGGACAGGGGAGACACCATATATTTT.

This clone was detected only once. This sequence joins TRBV28 and TRBJ2-2; D gene ambiguous. Germline CDR1 MDHEN, CDR2 SYDVKM. The CDR3 consists of 15 residues. The V end lost 3 bases, the J end lost 3 bases, and 11 bases lay between the germline ends. CDR3 DNA: TGTGCCAGCAGTTTTTATGTACAAGACACCGGGGAGCTGTTTTTT. Its translation: CASSFYVQDTGELFF. The whole variable domain, remainder taken from reference TRBV28 and TRBJ2-2, is DVKVTQSSRYLVKRTGEKVFLECVQDMDHENMFWYRQDPGLGLRLIYFSYDVKMKEKGDIPEGYSVSREKKERFSLILESASTNQTSMYLCASSFYVQDTGELFFGEGSRLTVL.

The genes are TRBV24-1 and TRBJ2-3; TRBD1 agrees at 10 bases. The CDR3 has 15 amino acids. V gave up 7 bases and J gave up 2 bases; unmatched junction bases: 5. CDR1 KGHDR and CDR2 SFDVKD come from the germline V gene. The CDR3 region has the DNA TGTGCCACCAGCACGGGACAGGGGTCCACAGATACGCAGTATTTT. Protein: CATSTGQGSTDTQYF.

CDR3 amino acids: CASSSGTSSYEQYF. CDR3 nucleotides: TGTGCCAGCAGCTCCGGGACTAGCTCCTACGAGCAGTACTTC. V gene TRBV7-9 combines with J gene TRBJ2-7, with 8 bases matching TRBD2. V dropped 4 bases and J dropped 0; count of bases not matched to a gene: 2. The CDR3 consists of 14 residues. Per germline, CDR1 SEHNR and CDR2 FQNEAQ (reference sequence).

The rearrangement joins TRBV6-5 to TRBJ2-1; 8 bases align to TRBD1. V dropped 7 bases and J dropped 4; count of bases not matched to a gene: 9. Per the germline V gene, CDR1 is MNHEY and CDR2 is SVGAGI. The CDR3 runs to 15 residues. The CDR3 nucleotides read TGTGCCAGCAAGGCCGGGACAGGAGGATACAATGAGCAGTTCTTC. The encoded protein is CASKAGTGGYNEQFF.

The genes are TRBV27 and TRBJ1-2; D remains unclear. The CDR3 is 13 residues long. Trimming removed 4 bases at V and 8 bases at J, with 14 bases between. Per the germline V gene, CDR1 is MNHEY and CDR2 is SMNVEV (reference sequence). As DNA, the CDR3 is TGTGCCAGCAGTTCTCTTTACCGCAGGGGCTACACCTTC. It specifies CASSSLYRRGYTF.

This chain joins TRBV7-2 and TRBJ1-5; D ambiguous. Germline CDR1 reads SGHTA; CDR2 reads FQGNSA. V dropped 1 base and J dropped 6 bases, with 7 bases sitting between them. The CDR3 totals 13 residues. The CDR3, as DNA: TGTGCCAGCAGCTTAGGAGGGATTCAGCCCCAGCATTTT. Translated: CASSLGGIQPQHF.